A selection of T cell receptor beta chains follows, all from one sample in a study of shared clonotypes between healthy human individuals. Using immunoSEQ multiplex PCR, the repertoire was profiled, and TCRdb retains in-frame clones only, with some absent. This table has about 2.1 million clones, just over 90% appearing once. Input material: naive CD8+ T cells from PBMCs. Receptors were obtained from a man aged 18 to 29 in good health. Some clones in this sample may be carry-over from other donors' samples. Both conserved end residues are part of each CDR3. A D gene is named only where the DNA matches it firmly. The size field is filled for only some rows; it gives once, few, many or a size class.

J	D	V	size	DNA	CDR3
TRBJ2-7	.	TRBV29-1	.	TGCAGCGTTGTGGGGGCGAACGAGCAGTACTTC	CSVVGANEQYF
TRBJ2-1	.	TRBV7-9	.	TGTGCCAGCAGTCAGCTGGGGGCGGGAGTTAGTAATGAGCAGTTCTTC	CASSQLGAGVSNEQFF
TRBJ2-1	TRBD2	TRBV7-2	few	TGTGCCAGCAGCTTTTCCTTCCGACTAGCGAGAGGTGACAATGAGCAGTTCTTC	CASSFSFRLARGDNEQFF
TRBJ1-1	.	TRBV9	.	TGTGCCAGCAGCGTAGGAGGGAGGACGGAAGCTTTCTTT	CASSVGGRTEAFF
TRBJ2-6	.	TRBV5-1	.	TGCGCCAGCAGCTTGGTAATAAACAGAGATCTCTCTGGGGCCAACGTCCTGACTTTC	CASSLVINRDLSGANVLTF
TRBJ2-3	TRBD2	TRBV9	.	TGTGCCAGCAGCGTAGATAGGACTAGCGGGAGAGAAGATACGCAGTATTTT	CASSVDRTSGREDTQYF
TRBJ1-3	TRBD1	TRBV7-9	.	TGTGCCAGCAGCCATCCGGACAGGGGCGGAAACACCATATATTTT	CASSHPDRGGNTIYF
TRBJ2-7	.	TRBV27	.	TGTGCCAGCAGTCCCCTAGTACGGTCCTACGAGCAGTACTTC	CASSPLVRSYEQYF
TRBJ1-6	.	TRBV7-9	once	TGTGCCAGTACCACAGTCTCCAATTCACCCCTCCACTTT	CASTTVSNSPLHF
TRBJ2-1	TRBD2	TRBV7-6	.	TGTGCCACGTCACCACCCTCGGGCGGGAGGGCCGGTGAGCAGTTCTTC	CATSPPSGGRAGEQFF
TRBJ2-5	.	TRBV11-2	.	TGTGCCAGCAGCTCCGAACCAAGGACTGTACAAGAGACCCAGTACTTC	CASSSEPRTVQETQYF
TRBJ2-7	.	TRBV7-3	.	TGTGCCAGCAGCGTCCAACAGGGAAGCTCCTACGAGCAGTACTTC	CASSVQQGSSYEQYF
TRBJ2-2	TRBD1	TRBV5-6	.	TGTGCCAGCAGCCGTAGACAGGGGGCAGGCACCGGGGAGCTGTTTTTT	CASSRRQGAGTGELFF
TRBJ2-7	TRBD1	TRBV4-2	.	TGTGCCAGCAGCCTACCGGGACAGGGTTACGAGCAGTACTTC	CASSLPGQGYEQYF
TRBJ2-2	TRBD2	TRBV2	once	TGTGCCAGCCTTAGCGGGAGACTGTCCACCGGGGAGCTGTTTTTT	CASLSGRLSTGELFF
TRBJ1-5	.	TRBV21-1	.	TGTGCCAGCAGCAAAGCGAACAGGGTCCATCAGCCCCAGCATTTT	CASSKANRVHQPQHF
TRBJ2-5	.	TRBV7-9	.	TGTGCCAGCAGCTTAAACAGCCAAGAGACCCAGTACTTC	CASSLNSQETQYF
TRBJ1-2	TRBD1	TRBV27	once	TGTGCCAGCAGTTGGGGGACAGGCTATGGCTACACCTTC	CASSWGTGYGYTF
TRBJ2-7	.	TRBV19	.	TGTGCCAGTAGTATAGGGTCAGGGAGGACCCACGAGCAGTACTTC	CASSIGSGRTHEQYF
TRBJ1-2	.	TRBV11-2	.	TGTGCCAGCAGCCCCCGGTCAAGGGAGGAGGACTATGGCTACACCTTC	CASSPRSREEDYGYTF
TRBJ2-7	.	TRBV11-3	.	TGTGCCAGCAGCTTAGGGGCGGGCGAGCAGTACTTC	CASSLGAGEQYF
TRBJ2-7	TRBD1	TRBV7-2	.	TGTGCCAGCAGCACAACACAGGGGTGGTACGAGCAGTACTTC	CASSTTQGWYEQYF
TRBJ1-5	.	TRBV7-2	.	TGTGCCAGCAGCTCCACCTCCGGGGGCCATCAGCCCCAGCATTTT	CASSSTSGGHQPQHF
TRBJ1-3	.	TRBV13	.	TGTGCCAGCAGCTTAGTAGGCCGCAGAGCCTCTGGAAACACCATATATTTT	CASSLVGRRASGNTIYF
TRBJ2-1	.	TRBV19	.	TGTGCCAGTAGTCGGCTAGTCTCCTACAATGAGCAGTTCTTC	CASSRLVSYNEQFF
TRBJ1-1	.	TRBV6-5	.	TGTGCCAGCAGCCTACGAGGGCCGTTGAACACTGAAGCTTTCTTT	CASSLRGPLNTEAFF
TRBJ2-7	TRBD1	TRBV2	.	TGTGCCAGCACCGGGACAGCCTCCTACGAGCAGTACTTC	CASTGTASYEQYF